These T cell receptor beta chains were read from a single sample in a study of control samples from healthy donors and cancer patients. Clones were read by immunoSEQ multiplex PCR, and TCRdb kept only the in-frame ones, dropping some. This table has about 74,000 clones, approximately 90% appearing once. Material for sequencing was blood. These receptors were collected from a woman aged 45-65 years in good health. Each CDR3 is given with its conserved first and last residue. D genes are given only for firm matches.

J: TRBJ1-6
D: -
V: TRBV6-1
CDR3: CASSEIGGSVNSPLHF

J: TRBJ1-2
D: -
V: TRBV19
CDR3: CASSISGGNLNYGYTF

J: TRBJ1-3
D: -
V: TRBV24-1
CDR3: CATSPDAGNTIYF

J: TRBJ2-1
D: -
V: TRBV24-1
CDR3: CATSDPRHPSGNEQFF

J: TRBJ2-7
D: TRBD1
V: TRBV27
CDR3: CASSIKDRAYEQYF

J: TRBJ2-2
D: -
V: TRBV11-2
CDR3: CASSKDMGGSAGELFF

J: TRBJ2-6
D: -
V: TRBV9
CDR3: CASSVEGGLGANVLTF

J: TRBJ1-2
D: -
V: TRBV6-1
CDR3: CASSEEGLTYGYTF

J: TRBJ1-5
D: TRBD1
V: TRBV3-1/TRBV3-2
CDR3: CASSHRQGHQPQHF

J: TRBJ1-1
D: TRBD1
V: TRBV19
CDR3: CASSADRGGEAFF

J: TRBJ1-1
D: TRBD1
V: TRBV29-1
CDR3: CSGVQGTGRGGAEAFF

J: TRBJ1-3
D: -
V: TRBV7-9
CDR3: CASHTSNTGPGNTIYF

J: TRBJ2-7
D: TRBD2
V: TRBV18
CDR3: CASSETSSSYEQYF

J: TRBJ2-7
D: -
V: TRBV15
CDR3: CATSREGTFSSYEQYF

J: TRBJ1-5
D: TRBD1
V: TRBV10-1
CDR3: CASLFRGIGNQPQHF

J: TRBJ2-7
D: TRBD2
V: TRBV14
CDR3: CASSQAGGYEQYF

J: TRBJ2-5
D: -
V: TRBV29-1
CDR3: CSVSRYGGGQETQYF

J: TRBJ1-5
D: -
V: TRBV19
CDR3: CASSSVLNQPQHF

J: TRBJ2-1
D: -
V: TRBV4-1
CDR3: CASSQDPSWDEQFF

J: TRBJ1-5
D: -
V: TRBV7-8
CDR3: CASSLARVNQPQHF

J: TRBJ1-6
D: TRBD1
V: TRBV5-1
CDR3: CASSTTGTGYGALHF

J: TRBJ2-3
D: -
V: TRBV25-1
CDR3: CASSEPTTDTQYF

J: TRBJ1-1
D: -
V: TRBV11-2
CDR3: CASSLVGAGSEAFF

J: TRBJ1-3
D: -
V: TRBV20-1
CDR3: CSARVGNTIYF

J: TRBJ2-2
D: -
V: TRBV11-3
CDR3: CASSLRWGSGELFF

J: TRBJ2-7
D: -
V: TRBV25-1
CDR3: CASSELRAQQYF

J: TRBJ2-7
D: -
V: TRBV27
CDR3: CASSFAGRHYEQYF

J: TRBJ1-4
D: TRBD1
V: TRBV29-1
CDR3: CSVSYGTGYEKLFF

J: TRBJ1-1
D: TRBD1
V: TRBV6-1
CDR3: CASSERRQGVTEAFF

J: TRBJ2-1
D: -
V: TRBV30
CDR3: CAWSIRDTNNEQFF

J: TRBJ2-1
D: TRBD1
V: TRBV10-1
CDR3: CASSDIGQGMFF

J: TRBJ1-6
D: -
V: TRBV9
CDR3: CASSVSPGSPLHF